A single sample is the source of the 3 T cell receptor beta chains below, sequenced in a study of early T cells in non-severe SARS-CoV-2 infection. A single record per CDR3 protein comes from TCRdb applying MiXCR to the 5' RACE reads. The sample has approximately 40,000 distinct CDR3 sequences, approximately 10% seen once; the top ten hold approximately 12%. Sequencing was performed on whole blood. The source of these receptors is an adult who was a healthcare worker with PCR-confirmed SARS-CoV-2 infection or an uninfected control (not recorded which).

This clonotype was detected a few times. This chain connects TRBV12-3 or TRBV12-4 to TRBJ1-1, with D possibly matching TRBD1 (6 bases). V lost 7 bases and J lost 5, with 11 bases in between. The CDR3 contains 12 residues. CDR3 amino acids: CASTQGGTEAFF. As DNA, the CDR3 is TGTGCCAGCACACAGGGTGGAACTGAAGCTTTCTTT.

The chain carries TRBV18 and TRBJ2-5, with 7 bases aligning to TRBD1. The CDR3 consists of 14 residues. V was clipped by 5 bases and J by 4 bases; unmatched bases: 7. The germline gives CDR1 KGHSH, CDR2 LQKENI. CDR3 bases: TGTGCCAGCTCAACGTCGACAGGGTCAGAGACCCAGTACTTC. Its protein product is CASSTSTGSETQYF.

This clonotype appeared many times. This rearrangement joins TRBV19 to TRBJ1-5; D unresolved. Germline V lookup: CDR1 LNHDA, CDR2 SQIVND (reference sequence). This CDR3 comprises 15 residues. Trimming removed 3 bases from V and 0 bases from J, with 9 bases in between. In nucleotides, the CDR3 is TGTGCCAGTAGTATCGGGTTCTATAGCAATCAGCCCCAGCATTTT. This gives the protein CASSIGFYSNQPQHF.